This is a list of T cell receptor beta chains from one sample in a study of cytomegalovirus exposure and HLA in healthy donors. Produced via immunoSEQ multiplex PCR; TCRdb's table is partial and in-frame only. The sample includes 100,000 to 150,000 clones, 78% of them seen just once. What was sequenced was PBMCs. These receptors originate from a female donor in good health and CMV-seronegative. CDR3s include the opening cysteine and the closing phenylalanine or tryptophan. D genes are given only for firm matches. Some rows mark clone size as missing; the rest say once, few, many or name a class of expanded clone.

j_gene: TRBJ1-3; abundance: NA; v_gene: TRBV4-1; d_gene: TRBD1; CDR3nt: TGCGCCAGCAGCCACGGGACAGGGCCTGGAAACACCATATATTTT; CDR3aa: CASSHGTGPGNTIYF
j_gene: TRBJ2-7; abundance: NA; v_gene: TRBV19; d_gene: TRBD2; CDR3nt: TGTGCCAGTAGTATAGCAGGAGCAGAGCGGGAGGAATTCTACGAGCAGTACTTC; CDR3aa: CASSIAGAEREEFYEQYF
j_gene: TRBJ2-1; abundance: NA; v_gene: TRBV27; d_gene: TRBD2; CDR3nt: TGTGCCAGCAGGGGGACTAGCGTTTCCTACAATGAGCAGTTCTTC; CDR3aa: CASRGTSVSYNEQFF
j_gene: TRBJ2-7; abundance: NA; v_gene: TRBV5-7; d_gene: NA; CDR3nt: TGTGCCACTCCCTGGTGGCCGACCTACGAGCAGTACTTC; CDR3aa: CATPWWPTYEQYF
j_gene: TRBJ1-1; abundance: NA; v_gene: TRBV18; d_gene: TRBD1; CDR3nt: TGTGCCAGCTCGCCTATTACAGGGGTAGACACTGAAGCTTTCTTT; CDR3aa: CASSPITGVDTEAFF
j_gene: TRBJ2-6; abundance: few; v_gene: TRBV7-2; d_gene: NA; CDR3nt: TGTGCCAGCAGCTTATCGCAGGGGCGAATCTCTGGGGCCAACGTCCTGACTTTC; CDR3aa: CASSLSQGRISGANVLTF
j_gene: TRBJ1-2; abundance: NA; v_gene: TRBV10-3; d_gene: TRBD1; CDR3nt: TGTGCCATCAGTGAGTCTAATGACAGGGAATCCTATGGCTACACCTTC; CDR3aa: CAISESNDRESYGYTF
j_gene: TRBJ2-7; abundance: NA; v_gene: TRBV18; d_gene: NA; CDR3nt: TGTGCCAGCTCACCAGGCGGGCCAAGCTCCTACGAGCAGTACTTC; CDR3aa: CASSPGGPSSYEQYF
j_gene: TRBJ2-1; abundance: once; v_gene: TRBV27; d_gene: NA; CDR3nt: TGTGCCAGCAGTTTTGGTCTAGCGATGAATGAGCAGTTCTTC; CDR3aa: CASSFGLAMNEQFF
j_gene: TRBJ2-7; abundance: NA; v_gene: TRBV7-2; d_gene: TRBD1; CDR3nt: TGTGCCAGCAGCTTAGTCCCGGACAGGGCCTACGAGCAGTACTTC; CDR3aa: CASSLVPDRAYEQYF
j_gene: TRBJ2-5; abundance: once; v_gene: TRBV7-6; d_gene: TRBD2; CDR3nt: TGTGTCAGCAGCTTAGCCGCTAGCGGGAGTGGGGTCGGGGAGACCCAGTACTTC; CDR3aa: CVSSLAASGSGVGETQYF
j_gene: TRBJ1-1; abundance: NA; v_gene: TRBV6-5; d_gene: TRBD1; CDR3nt: TGTGCCAGCAGGTTAGGGACAGCGAACACTGAAGCTTTCTTT; CDR3aa: CASRLGTANTEAFF
j_gene: TRBJ2-7; abundance: once; v_gene: TRBV9; d_gene: NA; CDR3nt: TGTGCCAGCAGCGTGCTAGGGGGGGACGAGCAGTACTTC; CDR3aa: CASSVLGGDEQYF
j_gene: TRBJ1-1; abundance: NA; v_gene: TRBV7-2; d_gene: NA; CDR3nt: TGTGCCAGCAGCAGCGTCGGGGGTTCGGAAGCTTTCTTT; CDR3aa: CASSSVGGSEAFF
j_gene: TRBJ2-5; abundance: few; v_gene: TRBV28; d_gene: NA; CDR3nt: TGTGCCAGCAGTGGGGGGGACATGGGGAACCAAGAGACCCAGTACTTC; CDR3aa: CASSGGDMGNQETQYF
j_gene: TRBJ2-3; abundance: NA; v_gene: TRBV27; d_gene: NA; CDR3nt: TGTGCCAGCAGTTTATACCCCAGGGGCACAGATACGCAGTATTTT; CDR3aa: CASSLYPRGTDTQYF
j_gene: TRBJ2-3; abundance: NA; v_gene: TRBV7-2; d_gene: NA; CDR3nt: TGTGCCAGCAGCTTGAGACTTAGCACAGATACGCAGTATTTT; CDR3aa: CASSLRLSTDTQYF
j_gene: TRBJ2-2; abundance: NA; v_gene: TRBV7-2; d_gene: NA; CDR3nt: TGTGCCAGCAGCCTAACTAGAGACACCGGGGAGCTGTTTTTT; CDR3aa: CASSLTRDTGELFF
j_gene: TRBJ2-1; abundance: NA; v_gene: TRBV6-5; d_gene: TRBD2; CDR3nt: TGTGCCAGCAGTAACTTGCGGAGTAGCGGGAGGAATGAGCAGTTCTTC; CDR3aa: CASSNLRSSGRNEQFF
j_gene: TRBJ2-1; abundance: NA; v_gene: TRBV9; d_gene: NA; CDR3nt: TGTGCCAGCAGCCCCGAGGGAGGCGTAGGGACTCGACCGAGGTCCTACAATGAGCAGTTCTTC; CDR3aa: CASSPEGGVGTRPRSYNEQFF
j_gene: TRBJ2-1; abundance: NA; v_gene: TRBV28; d_gene: TRBD2; CDR3nt: TGTGCCAGCAGTCAACAGCGGGAGTACAATGAGCAGTTCTTC; CDR3aa: CASSQQREYNEQFF
j_gene: TRBJ2-7; abundance: NA; v_gene: TRBV4-3; d_gene: NA; CDR3nt: TGCGCCAGCACATCGCGGAGGGATAATCGCTACGAGCAGTACTTC; CDR3aa: CASTSRRDNRYEQYF